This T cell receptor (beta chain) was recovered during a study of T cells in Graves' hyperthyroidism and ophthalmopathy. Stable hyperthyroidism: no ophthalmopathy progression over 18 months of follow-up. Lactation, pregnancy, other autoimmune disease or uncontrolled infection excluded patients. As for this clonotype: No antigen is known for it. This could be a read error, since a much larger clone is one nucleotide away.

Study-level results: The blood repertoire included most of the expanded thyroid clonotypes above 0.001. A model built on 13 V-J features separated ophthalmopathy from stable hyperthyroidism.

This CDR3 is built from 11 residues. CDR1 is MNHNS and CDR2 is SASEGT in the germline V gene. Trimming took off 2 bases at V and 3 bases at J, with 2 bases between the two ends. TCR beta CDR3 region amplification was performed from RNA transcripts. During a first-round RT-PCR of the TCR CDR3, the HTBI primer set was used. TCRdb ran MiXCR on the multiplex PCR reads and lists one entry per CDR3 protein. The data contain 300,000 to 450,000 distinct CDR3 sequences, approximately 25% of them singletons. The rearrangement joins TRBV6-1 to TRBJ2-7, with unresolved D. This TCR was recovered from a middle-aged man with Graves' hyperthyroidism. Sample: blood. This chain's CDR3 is CASSEHYEQYF. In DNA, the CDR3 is TGTGCCAGCAGTGAACACTACGAGCAGTACTTC.